These T cell receptor beta chains were read from a single sample in a study of beta chain features in type 1 diabetes. The table came from immunoSEQ multiplex PCR; TCRdb's copy has only in-frame clones and leaves some out. The table lists under 300,000 clones, approximately 14% of them singletons. Specimen: naive CD4+ T cells from blood. The receptors were sampled from a man aged 25 to 40 with type 1 diabetes. The CDR3 runs from the conserved cysteine through the conserved F or W. A D gene is named only where the DNA matches it firmly. Clone size is not always given. Where it is, it says once, few, many or a class for expanded clones.

size: NA
length: 15
J: TRBJ2-1
V: TRBV9
D: TRBD2
DNA: TGTGCCAGCAGCGTAGGTAGCGGGGCCTGGGGTGAGCAGTTCTTC
CDR3: CASSVGSGAWGEQFF

size: NA
length: 16
J: TRBJ1-4
V: TRBV6-5
D: TRBD1
DNA: TGTGCCAGCAGTCACTTACCGGGACAGGGCTACGAAAAACTGTTTTTT
CDR3: CASSHLPGQGYEKLFF

size: NA
length: 14
J: TRBJ2-5
V: TRBV7-8
D: NA
DNA: TGTGCCAGCAGCTTTGTCAGGGGACAAGAGACCCAGTACTTC
CDR3: CASSFVRGQETQYF

size: NA
length: 14
J: TRBJ2-3
V: TRBV5-1
D: NA
DNA: TGCGCCAGCAGATCGACAGTCAGCACAGATACGCAGTATTTT
CDR3: CASRSTVSTDTQYF

size: few
length: 15
J: TRBJ2-1
V: TRBV18
D: NA
DNA: TGTGCCAGCTCACCACGTTCGGGGTCCTACAATGAGCAGTTCTTC
CDR3: CASSPRSGSYNEQFF

size: NA
length: 16
J: TRBJ2-1
V: TRBV6-5
D: NA
DNA: TGTGCCAGCAGTTTTGGGAAAGGGAGTGATTACAATGAGCAGTTCTTC
CDR3: CASSFGKGSDYNEQFF

size: NA
length: 15
J: TRBJ2-1
V: TRBV7-2
D: TRBD2
DNA: TGTGCCAGCAGCCTAGCGGGGGGGACCTACAATGAGCAGTTCTTC
CDR3: CASSLAGGTYNEQFF

size: few
length: 13
J: TRBJ2-1
V: TRBV7-7
D: TRBD1
DNA: TGTGCTAGCAGCCAGGACAGGGTGGATGAGCAGTTCTTC
CDR3: CASSQDRVDEQFF

size: NA
length: 13
J: TRBJ2-2
V: TRBV6-1
D: NA
DNA: TGTGCCAGTTCCCGACAACACACCGGGGAGCTGTTTTTT
CDR3: CASSRQHTGELFF

size: few
length: 15
J: TRBJ2-3
V: TRBV7-9
D: NA
DNA: TGTGCCAGCAGCTGGGGGCCAGAGGGCACAGATACGCAGTATTTT
CDR3: CASSWGPEGTDTQYF

size: few
length: 14
J: TRBJ2-7
V: TRBV6-1
D: TRBD1
DNA: TGTGCCAGCAGTGGCGACAGGGGCTTCTACGAGCAGTACTTC
CDR3: CASSGDRGFYEQYF

size: NA
length: 11
J: TRBJ2-1
V: TRBV18
D: NA
DNA: TGTGCCAGCTCGAAGGGAGATGAGCAGTTCTTC
CDR3: CASSKGDEQFF

size: NA
length: 13
J: TRBJ2-6
V: TRBV28
D: NA
DNA: TGTGCCAGCAGCCGGGGAGGGGCCAACGTCCTGACTTTC
CDR3: CASSRGGANVLTF

size: NA
length: 15
J: TRBJ2-1
V: TRBV18
D: TRBD2
DNA: TGTGCCAGCTCACCCCCCTCAACTAGCGACAATGAGCAGTTCTTC
CDR3: CASSPPSTSDNEQFF

size: few
length: 16
J: TRBJ2-2
V: TRBV11-3
D: NA
DNA: TGTGCCAGCAACCGGGGAAGCAGGGGCGCCACCGGGGAGCTGTTTTTT
CDR3: CASNRGSRGATGELFF

size: few
length: 14
J: TRBJ2-5
V: TRBV6-1
D: TRBD1
DNA: TGTGCCAGCAGTGGACAGGGGGTGGGGGAGACCCAGTACTTC
CDR3: CASSGQGVGETQYF

size: NA
length: 15
J: TRBJ1-5
V: TRBV5-1
D: NA
DNA: TGCGCCAGCAGCTTGGAGGGGTATAGCAATCAGCCCCAGCATTTT
CDR3: CASSLEGYSNQPQHF

size: NA
length: 14
J: TRBJ2-3
V: TRBV5-1
D: NA
DNA: TGCGCCAGCAGCTTGGAAGGGGGAACAGATACGCAGTATTTT
CDR3: CASSLEGGTDTQYF

size: NA
length: 14
J: TRBJ2-5
V: TRBV6-5
D: NA
DNA: TGTGCCAGCACCAGGTTGGGCCTCAGGGAGACCCAGTACTTC
CDR3: CASTRLGLRETQYF

size: NA
length: 15
J: TRBJ1-2
V: TRBV19
D: NA
DNA: TGTGCCAGTAGTATGGTAGACAGAGGTAACTATGGCTACACCTTC
CDR3: CASSMVDRGNYGYTF

size: few
length: 15
J: TRBJ2-3
V: TRBV7-2
D: NA
DNA: TGTGCCAGCCGAATCGGGACTGCTAGCACAGATACGCAGTATTTT
CDR3: CASRIGTASTDTQYF

size: NA
length: 18
J: TRBJ2-6
V: TRBV18
D: NA
DNA: TGTGCCAGCTCACCCCTCCTCGCAGGCAGCTCTGGGGCCAACGTCCTGACTTTC
CDR3: CASSPLLAGSSGANVLTF

size: few
length: 11
J: TRBJ1-1
V: TRBV7-2
D: NA
DNA: TGTGCCAGCAGCGTATACACTGAAGCTTTCTTT
CDR3: CASSVYTEAFF

size: NA
length: 15
J: TRBJ1-1
V: TRBV19
D: TRBD1
DNA: TGTGCCAGTAGCTCCGGGACAGGGTGGAACACTGAAGCTTTCTTT
CDR3: CASSSGTGWNTEAFF

size: NA
length: 17
J: TRBJ2-7
V: TRBV18
D: NA
DNA: TGTGCCAGCTCATCCTCGACTTACAGGGCAGGGTCCTACGAGCAGTACTTC
CDR3: CASSSSTYRAGSYEQYF

size: few
length: 15
J: TRBJ2-1
V: TRBV11-3
D: NA
DNA: TGTGCCAGCGGAGTCTCAGAGGGCTCCTACAATGAGCAGTTCTTC
CDR3: CASGVSEGSYNEQFF

size: once
length: 15
J: TRBJ1-5
V: TRBV5-1
D: TRBD1
DNA: TGCGCCAGCAGCCCGGGACAGTATAGCAATCAGCCCCAGCATTTT
CDR3: CASSPGQYSNQPQHF

size: few
length: 15
J: TRBJ2-1
V: TRBV2
D: TRBD2
DNA: TGTGCCAGCAAAGCTAGCGGGGGGCTGGGGAATGAGCAGTTCTTC
CDR3: CASKASGGLGNEQFF

size: few
length: 12
J: TRBJ2-2
V: TRBV2
D: NA
DNA: TGTGCCAGCAACAGGAACACCGGGGAGCTGTTTTTT
CDR3: CASNRNTGELFF

size: few
length: 18
J: TRBJ2-7
V: TRBV9
D: TRBD2
DNA: TGTGCCAGCAGCGTAGGTCCCAGCGGGGAATCGCTGGCTTACGAGCAGTACTTC
CDR3: CASSVGPSGESLAYEQYF

size: few
length: 13
J: TRBJ1-2
V: TRBV7-9
D: NA
DNA: TGTGCCAGCAGCTTACAGGGATTCTATGGCTACACCTTC
CDR3: CASSLQGFYGYTF

size: NA
length: 12
J: TRBJ2-7
V: TRBV29-1
D: NA
DNA: TGCAGCGTTGGGGCAGGAACCTACGAGCAGTACTTC
CDR3: CSVGAGTYEQYF

size: few
length: 14
J: TRBJ2-7
V: TRBV19
D: NA
DNA: TGTGCCAGTAGCCTCACCGGGACATCTTACGAGCAGTACTTC
CDR3: CASSLTGTSYEQYF

size: NA
length: 14
J: TRBJ1-4
V: TRBV5-1
D: NA
DNA: TGCGCCAGCAGCATCGCTCCGGGGGTTGAAAAACTGTTTTTT
CDR3: CASSIAPGVEKLFF

size: NA
length: 14
J: TRBJ2-3
V: TRBV29-1
D: NA
DNA: TGCAGCGCCGAGGTGGTACCTCCACATGATACGCAGTATTTT
CDR3: CSAEVVPPHDTQYF

size: few
length: 12
J: TRBJ1-2
V: TRBV2
D: NA
DNA: TGTGCCAGCAGCAAGGATTTGGGCGGCTACACCTTC
CDR3: CASSKDLGGYTF

size: NA
length: 15
J: TRBJ2-3
V: TRBV11-2
D: TRBD1
DNA: TGTGCCAGCAGCCCGGACAGGGGTAGCACAGATACGCAGTATTTT
CDR3: CASSPDRGSTDTQYF

size: NA
length: 15
J: TRBJ2-1
V: TRBV4-1
D: TRBD1
DNA: TGCGCCAGCAGCCCTGGACAGGGGCCAGACAATGAGCAGTTCTTC
CDR3: CASSPGQGPDNEQFF

size: NA
length: 12
J: TRBJ2-3
V: TRBV18
D: NA
DNA: TGTGCCAGCTCTCAATACGGGGGAACGCAGTATTTT
CDR3: CASSQYGGTQYF

size: NA
length: 16
J: TRBJ2-2
V: TRBV5-1
D: TRBD2
DNA: TGCGCCAGCAGCTTGGCCCTAGCGGGAGGCGGCGGGGAGCTGTTTTTT
CDR3: CASSLALAGGGGELFF

size: few
length: 14
J: TRBJ2-7
V: TRBV5-1
D: TRBD2
DNA: TGCGCCAGCAGCTTGGGGGGGGGTACCTACGAGCAGTACTTC
CDR3: CASSLGGGTYEQYF

size: NA
length: 14
J: TRBJ1-1
V: TRBV18
D: TRBD1
DNA: TGTGCCAGCTCCCTACAGGGGACGGAGACTGAAGCTTTCTTT
CDR3: CASSLQGTETEAFF

size: NA
length: 18
J: TRBJ1-6
V: TRBV4-1
D: NA
DNA: TGCGCCAGCAGCCAAGACGGCGGGGATTCCTCCTATAATTCACCCCTCCACTTT
CDR3: CASSQDGGDSSYNSPLHF

size: few
length: 13
J: TRBJ2-1
V: TRBV9
D: NA
DNA: TGTGCCAGCAGCGGGAGGGTCTACAGTGAGCAGTTCTTC
CDR3: CASSGRVYSEQFF

size: few
length: 14
J: TRBJ1-3
V: TRBV18
D: NA
DNA: TGTGCCAGCTCACCCGGGACACCTGGAAACACCATATATTTT
CDR3: CASSPGTPGNTIYF

size: few
length: 15
J: TRBJ1-1
V: TRBV6-1
D: NA
DNA: TGTGCCAGCATCCGGAGAGGAGGGGCGCACACTGAAGCTTTCTTT
CDR3: CASIRRGGAHTEAFF

size: NA
length: 15
J: TRBJ1-1
V: TRBV30
D: NA
DNA: TGTGCCTGGAGTGCCCATTGGGACATGAACACTGAAGCTTTCTTT
CDR3: CAWSAHWDMNTEAFF

size: NA
length: 12
J: TRBJ1-1
V: TRBV25-1
D: NA
DNA: TGTGCCAGCAGTGCTAGGTACACTGAAGCTTTCTTT
CDR3: CASSARYTEAFF

size: few
length: 15
J: TRBJ1-5
V: TRBV18
D: NA
DNA: TGTGCCAGCTCACCGACTACAGGGAACGGACAGCCCCAGCATTTT
CDR3: CASSPTTGNGQPQHF

size: NA
length: 13
J: TRBJ2-1
V: TRBV7-8
D: NA
DNA: TGTGCCAGCAGCCCCGTGTGGGCCGGAGAGCAGTTCTTC
CDR3: CASSPVWAGEQFF

size: NA
length: 15
J: TRBJ2-3
V: TRBV6-1
D: TRBD1
DNA: TGTGCCAGCAGTGAGGGGACAGGGCGCACAGATACGCAGTATTTT
CDR3: CASSEGTGRTDTQYF

size: NA
length: 14
J: TRBJ1-6
V: TRBV7-9
D: NA
DNA: TGTGCCAGCAGCTTAATCCAGGGAAGTTCACCCCTCCACTTT
CDR3: CASSLIQGSSPLHF

size: NA
length: 13
J: TRBJ2-7
V: TRBV27
D: TRBD1
DNA: TGTGCCAGCGCCTTGGGACAGGGGTACGAGCAGTACTTC
CDR3: CASALGQGYEQYF

size: few
length: 15
J: TRBJ2-5
V: TRBV4-2
D: NA
DNA: TGTGCCAGCAGCCAAGATCGGGGGTCCGGGGAGACCCAGTACTTC
CDR3: CASSQDRGSGETQYF

size: NA
length: 13
J: TRBJ2-1
V: TRBV30
D: NA
DNA: TGTGCCTGGAGTGCTCTCCGGGCGGGGGAGCAGTTCTTC
CDR3: CAWSALRAGEQFF